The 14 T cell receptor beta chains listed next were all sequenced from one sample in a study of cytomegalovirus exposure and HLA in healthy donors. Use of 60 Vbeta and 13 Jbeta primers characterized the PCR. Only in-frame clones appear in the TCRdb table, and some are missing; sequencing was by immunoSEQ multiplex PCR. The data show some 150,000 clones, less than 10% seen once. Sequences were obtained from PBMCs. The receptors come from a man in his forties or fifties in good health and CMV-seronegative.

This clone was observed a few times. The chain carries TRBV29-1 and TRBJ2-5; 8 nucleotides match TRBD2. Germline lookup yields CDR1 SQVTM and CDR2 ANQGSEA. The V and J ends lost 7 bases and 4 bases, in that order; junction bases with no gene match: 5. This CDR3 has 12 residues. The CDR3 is CSGREGRETQYF. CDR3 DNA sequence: TGCAGCGGACGGGAGGGGAGAGAGACCCAGTACTTC.

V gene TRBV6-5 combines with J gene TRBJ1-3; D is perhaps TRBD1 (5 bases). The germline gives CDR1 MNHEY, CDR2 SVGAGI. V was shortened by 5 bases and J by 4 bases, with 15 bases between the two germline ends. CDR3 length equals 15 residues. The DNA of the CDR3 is TGTGCCAGCAGTCTGGACGCGGGGCGCGGAAACACCATATATTTT. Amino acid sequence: CASSLDAGRGNTIYF.

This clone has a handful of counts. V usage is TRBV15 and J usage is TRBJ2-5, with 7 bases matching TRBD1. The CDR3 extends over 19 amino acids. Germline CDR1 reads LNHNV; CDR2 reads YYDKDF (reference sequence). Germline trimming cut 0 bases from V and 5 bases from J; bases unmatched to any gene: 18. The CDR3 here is CATSRDPGQENLLGETQYF. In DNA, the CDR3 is TGTGCCACCAGCAGAGATCCCGGACAGGAGAACCTCCTAGGGGAGACCCAGTACTTC. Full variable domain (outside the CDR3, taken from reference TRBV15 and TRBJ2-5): DAMVIQNPRYQVTQFGKPVTLSCSQTLNHNVMYWYQQKSSQAPKLLFHYYDKDFNNEADTPDNFQSRRPNTSFCFLDIRSPGLGDTAMYLCATSRDPGQENLLGETQYFGPGTRLLVL.

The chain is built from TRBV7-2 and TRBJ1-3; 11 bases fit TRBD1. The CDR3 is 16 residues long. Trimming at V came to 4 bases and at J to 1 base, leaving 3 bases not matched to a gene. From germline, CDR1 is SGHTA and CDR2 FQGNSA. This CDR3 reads CASSWTGGSSGNTIYF. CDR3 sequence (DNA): TGTGCCAGCAGCTGGACAGGGGGCTCTTCTGGAAACACCATATATTTT. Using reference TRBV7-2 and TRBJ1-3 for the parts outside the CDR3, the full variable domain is GAGVSQSPSNKVTEKGKDVELRCDPISGHTALYWYRQSLGQGLEFLIYFQGNSAPDKSGLPSDRFSAERTGGSVSTLTIQRTQQEDSAVYLCASSWTGGSSGNTIYFGEGSWLTVV.

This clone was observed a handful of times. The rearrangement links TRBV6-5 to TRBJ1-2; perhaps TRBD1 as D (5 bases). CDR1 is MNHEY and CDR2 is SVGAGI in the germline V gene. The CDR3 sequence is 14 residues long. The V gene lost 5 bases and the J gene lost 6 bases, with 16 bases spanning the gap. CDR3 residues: CASSEGASHNGYTF. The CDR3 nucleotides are TGTGCCAGCAGTGAAGGGGCCAGTCACAATGGCTACACCTTC.

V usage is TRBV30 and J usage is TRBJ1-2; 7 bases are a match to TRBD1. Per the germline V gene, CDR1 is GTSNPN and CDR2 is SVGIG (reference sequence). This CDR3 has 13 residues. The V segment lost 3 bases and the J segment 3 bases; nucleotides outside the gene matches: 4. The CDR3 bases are TGTGCCTGGAGCGCTCAGGGGGACTATGGCTACACCTTC. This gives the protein CAWSAQGDYGYTF.

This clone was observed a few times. CDR3 protein: CAWSVNGIPRETQYF. CDR3 nucleotides: TGTGCCTGGAGTGTAAACGGCATCCCCAGGGAGACCCAGTACTTC. This chain uses TRBV30 with TRBJ2-5; D remains ambiguous. The CDR3 extends over 15 amino acids. CDR1 is GTSNPN, CDR2 SVGIG, per germline (reference sequence). V was shortened by 0 bases and J by 5 bases, with 16 bases between the two germline ends.

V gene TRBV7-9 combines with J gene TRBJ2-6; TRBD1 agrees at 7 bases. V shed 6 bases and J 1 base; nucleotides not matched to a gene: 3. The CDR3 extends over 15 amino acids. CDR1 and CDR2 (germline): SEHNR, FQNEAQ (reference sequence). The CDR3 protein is CASRPTGSGANVLTF. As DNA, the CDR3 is TGTGCCAGCAGACCGACAGGGTCTGGGGCCAACGTCCTGACTTTC.

The CDR3 sequence: CASGKGGGTEAFF. As DNA, the CDR3 is TGTGCCAGCGGCAAGGGGGGGGGCACTGAAGCTTTCTTT. V and J are TRBV5-4 and TRBJ1-1; a possible D gene is TRBD1 (6 bases). The CDR3 is made up of 13 amino acids. CDR1 SGHNT and CDR2 YYREEE come from the germline V gene (reference sequence). With 7 bases removed from V and 4 bases from J, the gap between germline ends came to 14 bases. Based on the CDR3 plus reference TRBV5-4 and TRBJ1-1, the full variable domain is ETGVTQSPTHLIKTRGQQVTLRCSSQSGHNTVSWYQQALGQGPQFIFQYYREEENGRGNFPPRFSGLQFPNYSSELNVNALELDDSALYLCASGKGGGTEAFFGQGTRLTVV.

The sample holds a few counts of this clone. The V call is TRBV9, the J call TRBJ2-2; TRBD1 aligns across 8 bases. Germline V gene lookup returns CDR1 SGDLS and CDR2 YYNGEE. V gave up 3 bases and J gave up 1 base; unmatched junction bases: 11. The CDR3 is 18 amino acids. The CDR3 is CASSDVDRANLNTGELFF. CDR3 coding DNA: TGTGCCAGCAGCGACGTGGACAGGGCGAATTTGAACACCGGGGAGCTGTTTTTT.

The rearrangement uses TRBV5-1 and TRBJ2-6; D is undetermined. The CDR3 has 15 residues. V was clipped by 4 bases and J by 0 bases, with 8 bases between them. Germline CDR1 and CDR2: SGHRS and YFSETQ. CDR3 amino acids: CASSESGSGANVLTF. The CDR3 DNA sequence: TGCGCCAGCAGCGAGTCCGGCTCTGGGGCCAACGTCCTGACTTTC.

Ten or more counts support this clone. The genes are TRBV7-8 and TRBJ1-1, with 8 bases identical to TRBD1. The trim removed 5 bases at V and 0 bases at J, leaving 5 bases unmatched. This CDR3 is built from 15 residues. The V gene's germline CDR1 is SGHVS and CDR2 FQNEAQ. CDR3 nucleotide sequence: TGTGCCAGCAGCCAATGGACAGGGCTGAACACTGAAGCTTTCTTT. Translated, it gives CASSQWTGLNTEAFF.

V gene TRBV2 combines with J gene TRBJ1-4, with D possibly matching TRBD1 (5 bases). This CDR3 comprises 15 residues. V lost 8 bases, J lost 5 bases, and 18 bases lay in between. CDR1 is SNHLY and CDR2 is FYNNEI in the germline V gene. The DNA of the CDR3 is TGTGCCAGCGGGGGGAGGCTGGTCGCCAATGAAAAACTGTTTTTT. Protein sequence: CASGGRLVANEKLFF.

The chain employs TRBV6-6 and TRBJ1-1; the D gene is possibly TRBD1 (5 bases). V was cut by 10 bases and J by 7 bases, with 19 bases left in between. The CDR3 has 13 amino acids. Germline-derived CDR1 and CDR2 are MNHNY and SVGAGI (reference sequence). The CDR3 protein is CAILAGARGEAFF. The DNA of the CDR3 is TGTGCCATCCTGGCCGGGGCGCGGGGTGAAGCTTTCTTT.